This entry is about one T cell receptor beta chain. Its antigen is unidentified. The donors were members of the validation cohort, which comprised more than 90 subjects and was separate from the first cohort of 600 to 850 subjects. This CDR3 has 14 amino acids. Germline V CDR1 and CDR2: SGHRS, YFSETQ. Trimming shortened V by 4 bases and J by 6 bases, and 13 bases separated the two germline ends. This entry is derived from a study of cytomegalovirus exposure and HLA in healthy donors. General study points: It was confirmed in vitro that three of the CMV-associated chains were specific for CMV antigens. Rare TCR sequences predominated, though certain public TCRs were found in many donors. It was about 150 TCR beta chains that were listed as cytomegalovirus-associated.

Libraries were prepared by immunoSEQ multiplex PCR; TCRdb keeps only in-frame clonotypes and omits some of them. Of 110,000 or so clones listed, 70% to 90% are singletons. The sequenced material came from PBMCs. This receptor was identified in a woman in her thirties in good health and CMV-seronegative. The J gene is TRBJ2-2, the V gene TRBV5-1; D remains unclear. The CDR3 coding sequence is TGCGCCAGCAGCAACCCGACCCGGGCCGGGGAGCTGTTTTTT. This translates into CASSNPTRAGELFF.